The 23 T cell receptor beta chains below come from one sample, sequenced in a study of graft-versus-host responses after intestinal transplantation. Sequencing used immunoSEQ multiplex PCR; TCRdb keeps in-frame clones, though not all of them. The table records 12,000 to 15,000 clones, 30% to 35% of them present only once. The source was alloreactive CD4+ T cells from a mixed lymphocyte reaction culture, collected before intestinal transplant. Subset indicated: CFSE-low proliferating T cells sorted from roughly six-day pre-transplant mixed lymphocyte reaction (GvH or HvG direction). The source of these receptors is a human patient who received an intestinal transplant.

The chain combines TRBV7-3 with TRBJ1-1; no firm D call. Per the germline V gene, CDR1 is SGHTA and CDR2 is FQGTGA. V was cut by 6 bases and J by 1 base, with 6 bases left in between. The CDR3 runs 12 residues. CDR3 DNA: TGTGCCAGCAGTCGACCGAACACTGAAGCTTTCTTT. Residues: CASSRPNTEAFF.

V and J are TRBV6-6 and TRBJ1-1; TRBD1 matches 8 bases. The CDR3 length is 13 residues. V was clipped by 6 bases and J by 5 bases; unmatched bases: 5. Germline loops: CDR1 MNHNY, CDR2 SVGAGI (reference sequence). CDR3 region: CASRTGVGTEAFF. For the CDR3, the DNA is TGTGCCAGCAGGACAGGGGTGGGAACTGAAGCTTTCTTT.

This clone was seen a few times. The chain couples TRBV6-6 to TRBJ2-3, with unresolved D. The V gene's germline CDR1 is MNHNY and CDR2 SVGAGI (reference sequence). CDR3 length equals 14 residues. Trimming cost V 6 bases and J 3 bases, with 13 bases left between them. For the CDR3, the DNA is TGTGCCAGCAGCCCCTTTCTGGCTACAGATACGCAGTATTTT. Amino acid sequence: CASSPFLATDTQYF.

Relative to its sample, this clone is medium-sized. The chain uses TRBV18 and TRBJ1-2; D may be TRBD1 (6 bases). The V end was cut by 3 bases, the J end by 3 bases, with 14 bases between. Germline assignment: CDR1 KGHSH and CDR2 LQKENI. CDR3 size: 15 residues. The CDR3 bases are TGTGCCAGCTCACCTCAAAACAGGGAATACTATGGCTACACCTTC. Translating it yields CASSPQNREYYGYTF.

CDR3 sequence: CASRTSKGLETQYF. The CDR3 nucleotides are TGTGCCAGCAGGACCTCCAAAGGTTTAGAGACCCAGTACTTC. The chain employs TRBV6-5 and TRBJ2-5; D is undetermined. The CDR3 loop spans 14 amino acids. V lost 6 bases to trimming and J lost 4 bases, with 15 bases between them. Germline-derived CDR1 and CDR2 are MNHEY and SVGAGI.

A remark on this clone: Here the CDR3 omits its conserved ending phenylalanine or tryptophan, so a read error is the likely source. The chain recombines TRBV29-1 with TRBJ1-2; D not certain. Trimming took 8 bases from V and 4 from J, leaving 17 bases between them. The CDR3 is 13 residues long. Germline V gene lookup returns CDR1 SQVTM and CDR2 ANQGSEA. Here the CDR3 DNA reads TGCAGCCCGTCCAGCGCGGGTTCCTATGGCTACACCGTC. Its protein product is CSPSSAGSYGYTV.

CDR3 nucleotide sequence: TGTGCCAGCAGCTTAGGGCCCGGGACAGGGGACTACGAGCAGTACTTC. Amino acids: CASSLGPGTGDYEQYF. This rearrangement joins TRBV7-4 to TRBJ2-7; 10 positions agree with TRBD1. The CDR3 is 16 amino acids. V was pared by 1 base and J by 3 bases, with 6 bases of the junction left unmatched. Germline V gene data show CDR1 as SGHVT and CDR2 as SQSDAQ. Full variable domain (rest looked up from reference TRBV7-4 and TRBJ2-7): GAGVSQSPRYKVAKRGRDVALRCDSISGHVTLYWYRQTLGQGSEVLTYSQSDAQRDKSGRPSGRFSAERPERSVSTLKIQRTEQGDSAVYLCASSLGPGTGDYEQYFGPGTRLTVT.

This clone was seen a handful of times. V gene TRBV19 combines with J gene TRBJ1-1; D might be TRBD1 (5 bases). The germline gives CDR1 LNHDA, CDR2 SQIVND (reference sequence). V was clipped by 3 bases and J by 0 bases, with 11 bases between them. The CDR3 contains 15 residues. The CDR3 DNA reads TGTGCCAGTAGTATGGGCCGGGGGATGAACACTGAAGCTTTCTTT. It encodes CASSMGRGMNTEAFF.

This clone appeared a few times. V gene TRBV15 combines with J gene TRBJ2-5; D uncertain. The ends were cut back, 1 base at V and 1 base at J, with 4 bases in the middle. Germline CDR1 is LNHNV and CDR2 is YYDKDF (reference sequence). The CDR3 totals 13 residues. The CDR3 bases are TGTGCCACCAGCAGAGGGCTCCAAGAGACCCAGTACTTC. Amino acid sequence: CATSRGLQETQYF.

The chain has TRBV5-4 and TRBJ2-1; D call uncertain. The V gene's germline CDR1 is SGHNT and CDR2 YYREEE (reference sequence). Trimming pared 0 bases from V and 10 bases from J, leaving 5 bases between. CDR3 length equals 11 residues. CDR3: CASSLDGEQFF. DNA for the CDR3: TGTGCCAGCAGCTTGGACGGAGAGCAGTTCTTC.

This sequence joins TRBV9 and TRBJ2-6; TRBD2 aligns across 12 bases. Germline trimming cut 2 bases from V and 4 bases from J; bases unmatched to any gene: 10. This CDR3 has 19 amino acids. CDR1 is SGDLS and CDR2 is YYNGEE in the germline V gene. CDR3 sequence reads: CASSVPPGLAGRGANVLTF. The CDR3 DNA is TGTGCCAGCAGCGTCCCCCCGGGACTAGCGGGTCGCGGGGCCAACGTCCTGACTTTC.

This rearrangement joins TRBV11-2 to TRBJ2-5, with D unresolved. V lost 0 bases to trimming and J lost 5 bases, with 4 bases between them. This CDR3 has 12 residues. The germline V gene encodes CDR1 SGHAT and CDR2 FQNNGV. The CDR3 region is CASSLDRETQYF. CDR3 in DNA: TGTGCCAGCAGCTTAGACAGGGAGACCCAGTACTTC.

This clone was picked up a small number of times. The V and J genes are TRBV5-1 and TRBJ2-7; 9 positions match TRBD1. This CDR3 region has 13 residues. V was pared by 4 bases and J by 6 bases, with 5 bases of the junction left unmatched. Looked up from germline, CDR1 is SGHRS and CDR2 is YFSETQ. The CDR3 DNA is TGCGCCAGCAGCCTCGGACAGGGGTCCGAGCAGTACTTC. It yields the protein CASSLGQGSEQYF.

The V gene is TRBV15, the J gene TRBJ1-2; TRBD1 might be the D (5 bases). The CDR3 spans 14 residues. V lost 1 base and J 2 bases, leaving 8 bases between the germline ends. Looked up from germline, CDR1 is LNHNV and CDR2 is YYDKDF (reference sequence). The CDR3 protein is CATSRGGGNYGYTF. CDR3 in DNA: TGTGCCACCAGCAGAGGTGGGGGGAACTATGGCTACACCTTC.

V gene TRBV12-5 combines with J gene TRBJ1-3, with D possibly TRBD1 on 5 matching bases. The CDR3 is 13 amino acids. Trimming pared 6 bases from V and 2 bases from J, leaving 8 bases between. Germline CDR1 reads LGHNT; CDR2 reads FRNRAP. CDR3 DNA: TGTGCTAGTGGAACAGGTGCTGGAAACACCATATATTTT. This gives the protein CASGTGAGNTIYF.

A few counts support this clone. The gene calls are TRBV20-1 and TRBJ2-1; 11 bases agree with TRBD2. Per the germline V gene, CDR1 is DFQATT and CDR2 is SNEGSKA (reference sequence). The CDR3 is 11 residues long. CDR3: CGLAGYNEQFF. CDR3 nucleotide sequence: TGCGGACTAGCGGGCTACAATGAGCAGTTCTTC.

This clone was recorded a few times. This rearrangement joins TRBV29-1 to TRBJ2-7; D gene ambiguous. This CDR3 is built from 13 residues. Trimming took 3 bases from V and 0 from J, leaving 9 bases between them. Germline CDR1 reads SQVTM; CDR2 reads ANQGSEA. CDR3 sequence reads: CSVDFLGSYEQYF. The CDR3 nucleotides read TGCAGCGTTGACTTCTTAGGCTCCTACGAGCAGTACTTC.

This clone was detected only a few times. J is TRBJ2-7 and V is TRBV6-1; D is possibly TRBD1 (6 bases). Germline CDR1 and CDR2: MNHNS and SASEGT. Between the trimmed V and J ends, which lost 5 bases and 4 bases, there was a span of 15 bases. The CDR3 extends over 14 amino acids. CDR3 region: CASSFQTGVYEQYF. CDR3 DNA: TGTGCCAGCAGTTTCCAGACAGGTGTTTACGAGCAGTACTTC.

This clone is deemed medium-sized (0.01 to 0.1%). The CDR3 reads CASSDRTGNTGELFF. The CDR3 DNA is TGCGCCAGCAGCGACAGGACCGGGAACACCGGGGAGCTGTTTTTT. The chain employs TRBV5-1 and TRBJ2-2; D may be TRBD1 (6 bases). With 4 bases removed from V and 1 base from J, the gap between germline ends came to 11 bases. Germline V gene data show CDR1 as SGHRS and CDR2 as YFSETQ. The CDR3 has 15 amino acids.

This clone showed up just once. The rearrangement uses TRBV28 and TRBJ2-7; 10 bases map to TRBD1. This CDR3 spans 14 amino acids. Germline V gene sequence: CDR1 MDHEN, CDR2 SYDVKM. V was pared by 2 bases and J by 2 bases, with 0 bases of the junction left unmatched. CDR3 amino acids: CASSLGQGAYEQYF. The CDR3 bases are TGTGCCAGCAGTTTAGGACAGGGGGCCTACGAGCAGTACTTC.

The chain joins TRBV30 to TRBJ2-7; 8 bases are shared with TRBD2. The CDR3 has 14 amino acids. J lost 3 bases, V lost 1 base, and 5 bases had no gene match. In germline, CDR1 is GTSNPN, CDR2 SVGIG (reference sequence). CDR3 nucleotide sequence: TGTGCCTGGAGTGGGGGAGGGACTAGCTACGAGCAGTACTTC. Translated, it gives CAWSGGGTSYEQYF.

V gene TRBV29-1 combines with J gene TRBJ1-3; 8 bases are shared with TRBD1. In germline, CDR1 is SQVTM, CDR2 ANQGSEA. V was pared by 7 bases and J by 5 bases, with 7 bases of the junction left unmatched. The CDR3 totals 13 residues. For the CDR3, the DNA is TGCAGCGCCTCGGACAGGGAAAGAAACACCATATATTTT. Amino acids: CSASDRERNTIYF.

V gene TRBV27 combines with J gene TRBJ2-1; 8 bases match TRBD2. The CDR3 is made up of 15 amino acids. Per germline, CDR1 MNHEY and CDR2 SMNVEV (reference sequence). The junction had 10 bases not matched to a gene; V was cut back by 5 bases and J by 7 bases. CDR3 loop: CASSPDYSGINEQFF. In DNA form, the CDR3 reads TGTGCCAGCAGTCCCGACTATAGCGGGATAAATGAGCAGTTCTTC.